What follows describes a single T cell receptor (beta chain). CDR1 is SGHRS and CDR2 is YFSETQ in the germline V gene. The CDR3 totals 14 residues. Trimming removed 4 bases from V and 0 bases from J, with 8 bases in between. In the source study's methods: Estimation of nucleated cell counts relied on the amplification of reference gene primers. The protocol was immunoSEQ multiplex PCR, while the TCRdb copy is restricted to in-frame clones and leaves out a portion. That table supplies the V and J calls and clone size; D and trimming were determined from the DNA. In the table there are 150,000 to 200,000 clones, 75% to 85% of which are singletons. The entry originates in a study of blood T cell repertoires in COVID-19. Turning to the study itself: Sites across the United States, Italy and Spain contributed samples from acute and convalescent COVID-19. Sources were T cells, B-cell-depleted T cells, or PBMCs; the material itself was cDNA or gDNA.

The clonotype originates from a man between 60 and 70 years old with acute or convalescent COVID-19. This rearrangement joins TRBV5-1 to TRBJ2-1, with D maybe TRBD2 (6 bases). Sample: peripheral blood. The CDR3 sequence is CASSLGGSYNEQFF. The CDR3 nucleotides read TGCGCCAGCAGCCTCGGGGGCTCCTACAATGAGCAGTTCTTC.